Listed below are T cell receptor beta chains from one sample, sequenced in a study of blood T cell repertoires in COVID-19. Sequencing was performed with immunoSEQ multiplex PCR; in TCRdb, only in-frame clones are kept and a portion is missing. The repertoire consists of fewer than 300,000 clones, with 80% to 85% occurring once and the leading ten covering about 3.2%. Sample: peripheral blood. These receptors all stem from a woman aged 55-69 years with active or convalescent COVID-19. Each CDR3 is given with its conserved first and last residue. Fields, in order: J gene, CDR3 length, clone size, D gene, V gene, CDR3 protein, CDR3 DNA. A D gene is named only where the DNA matches it firmly. Clone size is shown for a subset of rows, as once, few, many or a class of expanded clone.

>TRBJ2-7|18|NA|TRBD1|TRBV4-2
CASSQDPPRDRVLYEQYF
TGTGCCAGCAGCCAAGATCCACCCCGGGACAGGGTTCTCTACGAGCAGTACTTC
>TRBJ2-7|14|NA|NA|TRBV5-4
CASSKARRPSEQYF
TGTGCCAGCAGCAAAGCTAGGAGGCCCTCCGAGCAGTACTTC
>TRBJ1-1|13|NA|NA|TRBV29-1
CSAEGSMNTEAFF
TGCAGCGCCGAGGGCAGTATGAACACTGAAGCTTTCTTT
>TRBJ1-1|13|NA|NA|TRBV6-4
CASSGDRNTEAFF
TGTGCCAGCAGTGGTGACAGGAATACTGAAGCTTTCTTT
>TRBJ2-3|17|NA|TRBD1|TRBV7-6
CASSLDRGTPTGDTQYF
TGTGCCAGCAGCTTAGACAGGGGCACCCCGACCGGAGATACGCAGTATTTT
>TRBJ1-1|15|few|NA|TRBV4-3
CASSPHVSENTEAFF
TGCGCCAGCAGCCCCCACGTCTCAGAGAACACTGAAGCTTTCTTT
>TRBJ1-5|13|NA|NA|TRBV6-5
CASRADLNQPQHF
TGTGCCAGCAGGGCGGATCTTAATCAGCCCCAGCATTTT
>TRBJ2-7|14|NA|NA|TRBV11-1
CASSLYGGPYEQYF
TGTGCCAGCAGCTTGTACGGGGGTCCGTACGAGCAGTACTTC
>TRBJ2-3|15|NA|TRBD2|TRBV4-1
CASSPTSGPTDTQYF
TGCGCCAGCAGCCCAACTAGCGGGCCCACAGATACGCAGTATTTT
>TRBJ1-3|15|NA|NA|TRBV7-9
CASSLSLIPGNTIYF
TGTGCCAGCAGCCTGAGCTTAATACCTGGAAACACCATATATTTT
>TRBJ2-7|16|NA|NA|TRBV5-4
CASSSQRRGRSYEQYF
TGTGCCAGCAGCTCCCAGCGGAGGGGACGCTCCTACGAGCAGTACTTC
>TRBJ2-3|14|NA|NA|TRBV5-4
CASSFGSSTDTQYF
TGTGCCAGCAGCTTTGGCAGTTCCACAGATACGCAGTATTTT
>TRBJ2-2|18|NA|TRBD1|TRBV23-1
CASHRRNSRDREAGELFF
TGCGCCAGCCACCGCCGAAATTCGCGGGACAGGGAGGCCGGGGAGCTGTTTTTT
>TRBJ1-2|13|once|TRBD1|TRBV5-1
CASSGGQGRGYTF
TGCGCCAGCAGCGGAGGACAGGGAAGGGGCTACACCTTC
>TRBJ1-1|11|NA|NA|TRBV5-1
CASSLDTEAFF
TGCGCCAGCAGCCTAGACACTGAAGCTTTCTTT
>TRBJ2-3|12|NA|NA|TRBV27
CASSATADTQYF
TGTGCCAGCAGTGCGACTGCAGATACGCAGTATTTT
>TRBJ1-1|13|NA|NA|TRBV5-1
CASSVTVNTEAFF
TGCGCCAGCAGCGTGACAGTGAACACTGAAGCTTTCTTT
>TRBJ2-7|14|NA|TRBD1|TRBV5-6
CASSWRQGSPEQYF
TGTGCCAGCAGCTGGAGACAGGGGTCGCCCGAGCAGTACTTC
>TRBJ2-7|12|NA|NA|TRBV3-1/TRBV3-2
CASSRWGEEQYF
TGTGCCAGCAGCCGGTGGGGGGAGGAGCAGTACTTC
>TRBJ2-5|14|NA|NA|TRBV5-1
CASSSGGAGETQYF
TGCGCCAGCAGCTCTGGCGGGGCCGGGGAGACCCAGTACTTC
>TRBJ2-1|17|NA|TRBD2|TRBV2
CASTQQLAGGTYNEQFF
TGTGCCAGCACGCAACAGCTAGCGGGGGGCACCTACAATGAGCAGTTCTTC
>TRBJ1-1|15|NA|TRBD1|TRBV7-9
CASTRGGLGLTEAFF
TGTGCCAGCACCAGGGGGGGGCTAGGGCTCACTGAAGCTTTCTTT
>TRBJ2-2|14|NA|NA|TRBV28
CASSRSGSGGELFF
TGTGCCAGCAGTCGGTCGGGTTCCGGGGGGGAGCTGTTTTTT
>TRBJ2-6|17|NA|TRBD1|TRBV18
CASSPRQGGSGANVLTF
TGTGCCAGCTCACCCCGACAGGGCGGCTCTGGGGCCAACGTCCTGACTTTC
>TRBJ2-7|13|NA|TRBD2|TRBV19
CASSPGGGYEQYF
TGTGCCAGTAGTCCTGGGGGGGGGTACGAGCAGTACTTC
>TRBJ1-1|14|few|NA|TRBV28
CASSLSGIGTEAFF
TGTGCCAGCAGTCTGAGCGGCATTGGCACTGAAGCTTTCTTT
>TRBJ2-3|19|NA|TRBD2|TRBV5-4
CASSRAGLAGGPLTDTQYF
TGTGCCAGCAGCCGAGCGGGACTAGCGGGGGGGCCTTTGACAGATACGCAGTATTTT
>TRBJ2-1|18|once|NA|TRBV5-5
CASSLWVRAPWVDNEQFF
TGTGCCAGCAGCTTGTGGGTGCGGGCGCCCTGGGTGGACAATGAGCAGTTCTTC
>TRBJ1-2|14|NA|NA|TRBV10-3
CAISADRDSYGYTF
TGTGCCATCAGTGCGGACCGGGACTCTTATGGCTACACCTTC
>TRBJ1-2|10|NA|NA|TRBV20-1
CSAKIQGFAF
TGCAGTGCTAAGATACAGGGTTTCGCCTTC
>TRBJ2-1|13|once|TRBD2|TRBV4-3
CASSRGLYNEQFF
TGCGCCAGTTCTAGGGGACTATACAATGAGCAGTTCTTC
>TRBJ2-1|11|NA|NA|TRBV9
CASSGAKEQFF
TGTGCCAGCAGCGGGGCAAAAGAGCAGTTCTTC
>TRBJ2-7|14|NA|NA|TRBV5-5
CASSLVGGTYEQYF
TGTGCCAGCAGCTTGGTTGGAGGGACGTACGAGCAGTACTTC
>TRBJ1-1|15|few|NA|TRBV4-1
CASSQDRYMNTEAFF
TGCGCCAGCAGCCAAGATCGCTATATGAACACTGAAGCTTTCTTT
>TRBJ2-1|15|NA|TRBD2|TRBV5-1
CASSFSAGGYNEQFF
TGCGCCAGCAGCTTCTCCGCGGGGGGCTACAATGAGCAGTTCTTC
>TRBJ2-7|13|NA|NA|TRBV10-1
CASSESHGDEQYF
TGCGCCAGCAGTGAAAGTCACGGAGACGAGCAGTACTTC
>TRBJ1-5|15|once|NA|TRBV7-8
CASSADLYSNQPQHF
TGTGCCAGCAGCGCGGATCTCTATAGCAATCAGCCCCAGCATTTT
>TRBJ2-1|10|NA|TRBD1|TRBV2
CASQDRVQFF
TGTGCCAGTCAAGACAGGGTGCAATTCTTC
>TRBJ1-2|12|NA|NA|TRBV6-5
CARIQGNYGYTF
TGTGCCAGAATTCAGGGAAACTATGGCTACACCTTC
>TRBJ1-1|13|NA|TRBD1|TRBV9
CASSVALDREAFF
TGTGCCAGCAGCGTAGCTCTGGACAGGGAAGCTTTCTTT
>TRBJ1-1|13|NA|NA|TRBV9
CASSSFSLHEAFF
TGTGCCAGCAGTTCTTTCAGTCTTCATGAAGCTTTCTTT
>TRBJ2-3|16|NA|NA|TRBV18
CASSPEADPFTDTQYF
TGTGCCAGCTCACCCGAGGCTGATCCATTCACAGATACGCAGTATTTT
>TRBJ1-1|14|NA|NA|TRBV29-1
CSVVLVRGNTEAFF
TGCAGCGTTGTCCTAGTCCGGGGGAACACTGAAGCTTTCTTT
>TRBJ1-1|14|NA|NA|TRBV18
CASSPPGLNTEAFF
TGTGCCAGCTCACCGCCAGGATTGAACACTGAAGCTTTCTTT
>TRBJ2-5|16|NA|TRBD1|TRBV7-9
CASSLATGGEEETQYF
TGTGCCAGCAGCTTAGCGACAGGGGGTGAGGAAGAGACCCAGTACTTC
>TRBJ2-1|15|NA|TRBD2|TRBV6-5
CASSYSRTSRGEQFF
TGTGCCAGCAGTTACTCCCGGACTAGCCGCGGTGAGCAGTTCTTC
>TRBJ1-1|14|NA|NA|TRBV9
CASSREYAQTEAFF
TGTGCCAGCAGCCGAGAATATGCTCAAACTGAAGCTTTCTTT
>TRBJ1-2|13|NA|NA|TRBV7-2
CASSFRGDYGYTF
TGTGCCAGCAGTTTCAGGGGAGACTATGGCTACACCTTC
>TRBJ1-3|16|NA|NA|TRBV5-1
CASSSSGSSSGNTIYF
TGCGCCAGCAGCTCCTCGGGATCTTCCTCTGGAAACACCATATATTTT
>TRBJ1-6|12|NA|NA|TRBV11-2
CASNIGDSPLHF
TGTGCCAGCAACATCGGGGATTCACCCCTCCACTTT
>TRBJ1-2|11|NA|NA|TRBV24-1
CATSDGGGYTF
TGTGCCACCAGTGATGGAGGAGGCTACACCTTC
>TRBJ2-7|15|NA|TRBD1|TRBV6-6
CASRPRQGETYEQYF
TGTGCCAGCAGACCCCGACAGGGGGAGACCTACGAGCAGTACTTC
>TRBJ2-7|17|NA|TRBD2|TRBV5-4
CASSPRLAGGPGYEQYF
TGTGCCAGCAGCCCCCGACTAGCGGGGGGGCCAGGCTACGAGCAGTACTTC
>TRBJ2-3|14|NA|TRBD2|TRBV3-1/TRBV3-2
CASSQDRGTSGGNF
TGTGCCAGCAGCCAAGATCGGGGGACTAGCGGGGGTAATTTT
>TRBJ1-1|16|NA|NA|TRBV5-4
CASSPSPSRGITEAFF
TGTGCCAGCAGCCCATCTCCCAGCCGGGGAATCACTGAAGCTTTCTTT